Sequencing of this TCR beta chain was carried out in a study of T cells in Graves' hyperthyroidism and ophthalmopathy. Germline CDR1 is SGHAT and CDR2 is FQNNGV. This CDR3 spans 15 amino acids. V lost 7 bases, J lost 7 bases, and 17 bases lay in between. Study-wide results and limits: A median about 6.2 months before onset, the model predicted ophthalmopathy. Blood also carried most thyroid clonotypes expanded above 0.001.

RNA transcripts yielded amplified TCR beta CDR3 regions. During a first-round RT-PCR of the TCR CDR3, the HTBI primer set was used. Each CDR3 protein is one row after TCRdb ran MiXCR on the multiplex PCR reads. The table lists hundreds of thousands of distinct CDR3 sequences, around 14% of them singletons, with around 25% in the top ten. In this sample, this clonotype turned up a few times. What it binds is unknown. This clonotype was sampled from a woman aged 30 to 39 with Graves' hyperthyroidism. The sample taken for sequencing was blood. The chain combines TRBV11-2 with TRBJ1-6, with a possible D match to TRBD1 (6 bases). The CDR3 coding sequence is TGTGCCAGCACCCCCCGGGGGGCTTCGAATTCACCCCTCCACTTT. Its translation is CASTPRGASNSPLHF.